The 5 T cell receptor beta chains listed next were all sequenced from one sample in a study of T cells in Graves' hyperthyroidism and ophthalmopathy. Researchers took RNA transcripts and amplified the TCR beta CDR3 regions from them. HTBI primers were used for first-round RT-PCR of the TCR CDR3. TCRdb re-derived calls from the multiplex PCR reads in MiXCR, one entry per CDR3 protein. The repertoire holds about 520,000 distinct CDR3 sequences, roughly a quarter seen once, with about 11% in the top ten. Sequencing used blood. The receptor set was obtained from a woman younger than 45 with Graves' ophthalmopathy.

This clonotype appeared a few times. One end of the junction does not line up with germline, which may come from a read error. The chain joins TRBV19 to TRBJ2-4; TRBD2 aligns across 11 bases. Germline V CDR1 and CDR2: LNHDA, SQIVND (reference sequence). The CDR3 sequence is 16 residues long. CDR3 residues: CASSFYSGGAENIKYF. The CDR3 DNA sequence: TGTGCCAGTAGTTTTTATAGCGGGGGGGCGGAAAACATTAAGTACTTC.

This clonotype was seen repeatedly, ten times or more. The genes are TRBV12-3 or TRBV12-4 and TRBJ1-5; D is perhaps TRBD1 (6 bases). This CDR3 is built from 14 residues. V lost 6 bases and J lost 7, with 16 bases in between. The CDR3 DNA sequence: TGTGCCAGCAGCCCCGGACAGACGAGACAGCCCCAGCATTTT. Protein: CASSPGQTRQPQHF.

The genes are TRBV24-1 and TRBJ1-5; tentatively, D is TRBD1 (6 bases). The germline V gene has CDR1 KGHDR and CDR2 SFDVKD. V lost 9 bases and J 4 bases, leaving 15 bases between the germline ends. This CDR3 is 14 amino acids long. In DNA, the CDR3 is TGTGCCACCCGGGCAGGGGAGGGAAATCAGCCCCAGCATTTT. Its protein is CATRAGEGNQPQHF.

Comments on this clonotype: Here the CDR3 omits its conserved ending phenylalanine or tryptophan, so a read error is the likely source. CDR3 nucleotide sequence: TGTGCCAGCAGTGCCGGTAGCAATCAGCCCCAGCATCTT. It encodes CASSAGSNQPQHL. The chain joins TRBV2 to TRBJ1-5, with D unresolved. Trimming took off 4 bases at V and 0 bases at J, with 4 bases between the two ends. CDR1 and CDR2 (germline): SNHLY, FYNNEI. The CDR3 sequence is 13 residues long.

For this clonotype: This sequence may be a read error, since a much larger clone differs from it by one base. The V gene is TRBV20-1, the J gene TRBJ2-5; D is possibly TRBD2 (6 bases). This CDR3 has 13 residues. Germline lookup yields CDR1 DFQATT and CDR2 SNEGSKA (reference sequence). The CDR3 DNA follows: TGCGGTGCTCGACGGGGGTTAGCGGAGACCCAGTACTTC. Translating gives CGARRGLAETQYF.